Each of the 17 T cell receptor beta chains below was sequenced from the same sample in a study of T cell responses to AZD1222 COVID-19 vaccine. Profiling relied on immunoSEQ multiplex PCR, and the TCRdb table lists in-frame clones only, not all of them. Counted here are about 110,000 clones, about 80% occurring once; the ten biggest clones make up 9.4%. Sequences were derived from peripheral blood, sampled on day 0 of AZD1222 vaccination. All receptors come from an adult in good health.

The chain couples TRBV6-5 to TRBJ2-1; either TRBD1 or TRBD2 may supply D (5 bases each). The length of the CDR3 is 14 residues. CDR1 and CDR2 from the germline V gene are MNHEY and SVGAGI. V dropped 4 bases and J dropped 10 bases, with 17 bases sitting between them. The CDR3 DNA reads TGTGCCAGCAGTTGGACCGGGACCGCGGACGAGCAGTTCTTC. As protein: CASSWTGTADEQFF.

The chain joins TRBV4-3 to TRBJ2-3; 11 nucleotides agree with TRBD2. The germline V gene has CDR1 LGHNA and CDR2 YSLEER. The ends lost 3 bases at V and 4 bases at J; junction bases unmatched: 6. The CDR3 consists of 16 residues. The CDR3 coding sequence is TGCGCCAGCAGCCAGGGGATAGCGGGAGGGGCAGATACGCAGTATTTT. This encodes CASSQGIAGGADTQYF.

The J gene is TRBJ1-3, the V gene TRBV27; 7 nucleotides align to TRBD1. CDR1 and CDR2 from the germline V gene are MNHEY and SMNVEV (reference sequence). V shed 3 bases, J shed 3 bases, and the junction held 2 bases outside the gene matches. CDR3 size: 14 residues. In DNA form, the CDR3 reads TGTGCCAGCAGTTTGACAGGGAATGGAAACACCATATATTTT. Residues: CASSLTGNGNTIYF.

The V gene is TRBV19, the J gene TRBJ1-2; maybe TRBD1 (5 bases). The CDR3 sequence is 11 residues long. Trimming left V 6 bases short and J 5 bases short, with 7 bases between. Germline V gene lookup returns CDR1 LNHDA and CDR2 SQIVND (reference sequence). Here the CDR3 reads CASSGGYGYTF. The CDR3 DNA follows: TGTGCCAGTAGCGGGGGTTATGGCTACACCTTC.

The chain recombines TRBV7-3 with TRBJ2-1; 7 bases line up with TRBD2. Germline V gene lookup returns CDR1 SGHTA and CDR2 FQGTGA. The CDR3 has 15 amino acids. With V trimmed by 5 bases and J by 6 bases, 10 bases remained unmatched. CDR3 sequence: CASSATSSAPNEQFF. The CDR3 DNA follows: TGTGCCAGCAGCGCGACTAGCTCAGCACCCAATGAGCAGTTCTTC. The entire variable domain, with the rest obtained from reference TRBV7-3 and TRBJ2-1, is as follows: GAGVSQTPSNKVTEKGKYVELRCDPISGHTALYWYRQSLGQGPEFLIYFQGTGAADDSGLPNDRFFAVRPEGSVSTLKIQRTERGDSAVYLCASSATSSAPNEQFFGPGTRLTVL.

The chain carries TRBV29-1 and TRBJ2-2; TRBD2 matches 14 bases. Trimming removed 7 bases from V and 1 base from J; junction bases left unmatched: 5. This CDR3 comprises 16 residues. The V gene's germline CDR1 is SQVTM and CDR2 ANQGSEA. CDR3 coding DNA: TGCAGCGCCCGACTAGCGGGGGGGCGGAACACCGGGGAGCTGTTTTTT. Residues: CSARLAGGRNTGELFF.

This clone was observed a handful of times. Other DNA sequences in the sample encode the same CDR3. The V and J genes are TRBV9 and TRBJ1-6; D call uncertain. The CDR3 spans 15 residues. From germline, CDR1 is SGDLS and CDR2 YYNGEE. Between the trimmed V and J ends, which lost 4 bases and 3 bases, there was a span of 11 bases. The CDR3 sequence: CASSPRTDYNSPLHF. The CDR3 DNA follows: TGTGCCAGCAGCCCGAGGACGGACTATAATTCACCCCTCCACTTT.

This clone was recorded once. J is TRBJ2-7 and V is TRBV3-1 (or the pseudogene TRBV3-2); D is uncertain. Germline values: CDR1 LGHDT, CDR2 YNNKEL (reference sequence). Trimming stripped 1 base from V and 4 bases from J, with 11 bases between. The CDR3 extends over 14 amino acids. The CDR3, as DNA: TGTGCCAGCAGCCAAGGCCCGGCTCTATACGAGCAGTACTTC. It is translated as CASSQGPALYEQYF.

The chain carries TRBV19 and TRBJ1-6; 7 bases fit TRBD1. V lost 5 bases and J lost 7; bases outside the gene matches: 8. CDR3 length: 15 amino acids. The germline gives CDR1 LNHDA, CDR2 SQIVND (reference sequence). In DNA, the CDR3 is TGTGCCAGTAGTCTACGACAGGGAGACAATTCACCCCTCCACTTT. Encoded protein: CASSLRQGDNSPLHF.

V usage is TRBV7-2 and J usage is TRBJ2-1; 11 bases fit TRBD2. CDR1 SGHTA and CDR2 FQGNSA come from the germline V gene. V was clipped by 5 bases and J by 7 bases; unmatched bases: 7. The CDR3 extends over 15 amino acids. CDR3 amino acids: CASSTRLAGKNEQFF. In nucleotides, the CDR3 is TGTGCCAGCAGCACACGACTAGCGGGAAAAAATGAGCAGTTCTTC.

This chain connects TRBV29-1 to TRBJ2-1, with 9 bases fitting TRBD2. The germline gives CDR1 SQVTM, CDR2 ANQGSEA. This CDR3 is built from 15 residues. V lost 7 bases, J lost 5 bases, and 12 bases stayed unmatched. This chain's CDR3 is CSANLGIAGDNEQFF. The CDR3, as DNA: TGCAGCGCCAACCTTGGGATAGCGGGAGACAATGAGCAGTTCTTC.

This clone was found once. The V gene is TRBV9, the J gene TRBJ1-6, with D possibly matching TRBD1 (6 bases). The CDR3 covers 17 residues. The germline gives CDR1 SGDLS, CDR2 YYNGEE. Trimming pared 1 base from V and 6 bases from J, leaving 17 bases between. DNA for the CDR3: TGTGCCAGCAGCGTATACCCGGGGGCGGTAGGTAATTCACCCCTCCACTTT. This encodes CASSVYPGAVGNSPLHF.

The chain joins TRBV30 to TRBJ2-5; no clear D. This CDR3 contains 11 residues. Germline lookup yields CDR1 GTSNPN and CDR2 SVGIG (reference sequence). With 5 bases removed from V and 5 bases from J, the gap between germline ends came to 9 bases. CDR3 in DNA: TGTGCCTGGGCTGTGGGGGAGACCCAGTACTTC. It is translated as CAWAVGETQYF.

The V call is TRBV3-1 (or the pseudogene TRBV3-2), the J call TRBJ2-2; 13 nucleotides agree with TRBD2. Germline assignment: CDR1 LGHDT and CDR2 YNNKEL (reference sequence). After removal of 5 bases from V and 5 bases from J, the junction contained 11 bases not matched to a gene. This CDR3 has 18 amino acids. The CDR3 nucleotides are TGTGCCAGCAGCTCCTTAGGACTAGCGGGGGCGGGGACCGGGGAGCTGTTTTTT. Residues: CASSSLGLAGAGTGELFF.

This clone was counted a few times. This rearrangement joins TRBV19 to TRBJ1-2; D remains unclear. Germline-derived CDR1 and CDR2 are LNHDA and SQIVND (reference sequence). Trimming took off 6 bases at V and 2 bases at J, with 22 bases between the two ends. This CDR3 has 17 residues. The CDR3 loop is CASSLASFGHSNYGYTF. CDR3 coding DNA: TGTGCCAGTAGCCTCGCGTCCTTTGGGCACAGCAACTATGGCTACACCTTC. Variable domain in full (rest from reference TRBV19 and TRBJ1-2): DGGITQSPKYLFRKEGQNVTLSCEQNLNHDAMYWYRQDPGQGLRLIYYSQIVNDFQKGDIAEGYSVSREKKESFPLTVTSAQKNPTAFYLCASSLASFGHSNYGYTFGSGTRLTVV.

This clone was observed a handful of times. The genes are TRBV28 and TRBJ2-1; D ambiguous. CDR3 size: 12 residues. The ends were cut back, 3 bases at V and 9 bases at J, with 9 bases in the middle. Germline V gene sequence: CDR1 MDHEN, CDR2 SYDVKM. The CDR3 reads CASSLPAVEQFF. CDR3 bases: TGTGCCAGCAGTTTGCCAGCAGTTGAGCAGTTCTTC. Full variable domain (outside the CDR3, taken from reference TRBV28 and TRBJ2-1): DVKVTQSSRYLVKRTGEKVFLECVQDMDHENMFWYRQDPGLGLRLIYFSYDVKMKEKGDIPEGYSVSREKKERFSLILESASTNQTSMYLCASSLPAVEQFFGPGTRLTVL.

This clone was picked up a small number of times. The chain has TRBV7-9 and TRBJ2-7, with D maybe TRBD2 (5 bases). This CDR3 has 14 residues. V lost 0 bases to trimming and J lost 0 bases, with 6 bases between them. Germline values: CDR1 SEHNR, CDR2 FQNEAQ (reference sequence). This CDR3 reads CASSLASVSYEQYF. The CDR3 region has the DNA TGTGCCAGCAGCTTAGCTAGCGTCTCCTACGAGCAGTACTTC. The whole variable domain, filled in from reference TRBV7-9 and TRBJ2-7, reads DTGVSQNPRHKITKRGQNVTFRCDPISEHNRLYWYRQTLGQGPEFLTYFQNEAQLEKSRLLSDRFSAERPKGSFSTLEIQRTEQGDSAMYLCASSLASVSYEQYFGPGTRLTVT.